By sample share, the clone carrying this T cell receptor beta chain is medium-sized (0.01 to 0.1%). Antigen specificity is unknown. This sample is drawn from a study of spatial heterogeneity in lung cancer. Study results and limitations: Tumoral mutation counts were tracked by counts of expanded intratumoral alpha and beta TCRs.

The germline V gene encodes CDR1 SGHAT and CDR2 FQNNGV. The CDR3 totals 17 residues. With 0 bases clipped from V and 3 bases from J, the junction kept 3 bases outside the gene matches. TCRdb re-called the 5' RACE reads through MiXCR, storing one row per CDR3 protein. There are about 9,600 distinct CDR3 sequences in the sample; 12% occur only once, and about 11% lies in the top ten. As to time point: sample taken at primary tumor resection. The chain recombines TRBV11-2 with TRBJ2-3; 13 positions match TRBD2. Sample: lung tumor tissue, taken at surgery. The sequence was collected from a male donor with early-stage non-small cell lung cancer. The CDR3 DNA sequence: TGTGCCAGCAGCTTAGATGGACTAGCGGGAGATACAGATACGCAGTATTTT. This sequence encodes CASSLDGLAGDTDTQYF.